Below, 8 T cell receptor beta chains from the same sample are listed, as sequenced in a study of blood T cell repertoires in COVID-19. TCRdb keeps only in-frame clones here, not all; method: immunoSEQ multiplex PCR. The table records 150,000 to 180,000 clones, approximately 85% of them present only once. Sequenced material: peripheral blood. These receptors originate from a man aged 55 to 70 with COVID-19, enrolled during active disease.

This clone showed up just a few times. This chain connects TRBV9 to TRBJ1-1; D gene unclear. Germline values: CDR1 SGDLS, CDR2 YYNGEE. The CDR3 loop spans 10 amino acids. Trimming took off 7 bases at V and 6 bases at J, with 7 bases between the two ends. The CDR3 sequence: CASGESEAFF. DNA for the CDR3: TGTGCCAGCGGGGAGTCTGAAGCTTTCTTT.

The chain is built from TRBV7-2 and TRBJ2-7, with D possibly being TRBD1 (5 bases). Trimming cost V 5 bases and J 0 bases, with 14 bases left between them. CDR1 SGHTA and CDR2 FQGNSA come from the germline V gene. This CDR3 has 15 residues. The CDR3 DNA reads as TGTGCCAGCAGCCCAACCCCCGGACACTCCTACGAGCAGTACTTC. This sequence encodes CASSPTPGHSYEQYF.

This sequence joins TRBV2 and TRBJ2-1; TRBD1 matches 11 bases. Germline V gene lookup returns CDR1 SNHLY and CDR2 FYNNEI. Trimming took 6 bases from V and 8 from J; bases not matched to a gene: 6. This CDR3 has 14 residues. The DNA of the CDR3 is TGTGCCAGCAGCGTATCGGGACAGGGGGATGAGCAGTTCTTC. This gives the protein CASSVSGQGDEQFF.

The rearrangement links TRBV2 to TRBJ1-6, with TRBD1 matching over 8 bases. With 6 bases clipped from V and 7 bases from J, the junction kept 8 bases outside the gene matches. CDR3 length: 15 residues. Germline assignment: CDR1 SNHLY and CDR2 FYNNEI. The CDR3 DNA reads as TGTGCCAGCAGCCTGGACAGGGCCTCCAATTCACCCCTCCACTTT. Translated, it gives CASSLDRASNSPLHF.

V usage is TRBV30 and J usage is TRBJ1-5, with 7 positions matching TRBD1. The V and J ends lost 3 bases and 1 base, in that order; junction bases with no gene match: 6. Germline CDR1 and CDR2: GTSNPN and SVGIG (reference sequence). The length of the CDR3 is 15 residues. The DNA of the CDR3 is TGTGCCTGGAGACATAGGGGACAGAGCAATCAGCCCCAGCATTTT. It yields the protein CAWRHRGQSNQPQHF. Using reference TRBV30 and TRBJ1-5 for the parts outside the CDR3, the full variable domain is SQTIHQWPATLVQPVGSPLSLECTVEGTSNPNLYWYRQAAGRGLQLLFYSVGIGQISSEVPQNLSASRPQDRQFILSSKKLLLSDSGFYLCAWRHRGQSNQPQHFGDGTRLSIL.

The rearrangement joins TRBV10-3 to TRBJ1-5; weak D call: TRBD1 (5 bases). The CDR3 covers 14 residues. Trimming shortened V by 0 bases and J by 4 bases, and 7 bases separated the two germline ends. Germline assignment: CDR1 ENHRY and CDR2 SYGVKD. Written as DNA, the CDR3 is TGTGCCATCAGTGAGTCGGGGGGGAATCAGCCCCAGCATTTT. Its protein product is CAISESGGNQPQHF.

This chain uses TRBV28 with TRBJ2-1; D remains unclear. Germline V CDR1 and CDR2: MDHEN, SYDVKM. This CDR3 is built from 13 residues. V shed 3 bases and J shed 6 bases, with 9 bases lying between them. The CDR3 sequence: CASSFEPGNEQFF. The CDR3 nucleotides read TGTGCCAGCAGTTTTGAGCCCGGCAATGAGCAGTTCTTC.

This chain connects TRBV28 to TRBJ1-5; a weak D match, TRBD1 (5 bases). The germline V and J ends were trimmed by 8 bases and 6 bases, with 17 bases remaining between them. Germline CDR1 and CDR2: MDHEN and SYDVKM. The CDR3 consists of 14 residues. The CDR3 sequence: CASWGGVYGQPQHF. CDR3 coding DNA: TGTGCCAGCTGGGGAGGGGTTTACGGTCAGCCCCAGCATTTT.